This TCR beta chain is from a study of CD8 T cells in ankylosing spondylitis. Overall study findings and caveats: Earlier authors reported some of these motif variants in reactive arthritis synovial fluid and blood.

TCRdb processed the 5' RACE reads anew with MiXCR; each CDR3 protein has one entry. The top ten clones hold around 4% of a sample with some 270,000 distinct CDR3 sequences, roughly 32% of them seen once. CDR1 SGHNT and CDR2 YYREEE come from the germline V gene (reference sequence). Trimming cost V 3 bases and J 7 bases, with 13 bases left between them. The CDR3 runs to 13 residues. A note on this clonotype: What it binds is unknown.

This TCR derives from a male donor with ankylosing spondylitis or in good health (not recorded which). The V and J genes are TRBV5-4 and TRBJ1-2, with a possible D match to TRBD1 (6 bases). The specimen was blood, either unsorted or a sorted T cell fraction (not recorded which). CDR3 in amino acids: CASSSPTGSGYTF. DNA for the CDR3: TGTGCCAGCAGCTCACCCACAGGGTCTGGCTACACCTTC.